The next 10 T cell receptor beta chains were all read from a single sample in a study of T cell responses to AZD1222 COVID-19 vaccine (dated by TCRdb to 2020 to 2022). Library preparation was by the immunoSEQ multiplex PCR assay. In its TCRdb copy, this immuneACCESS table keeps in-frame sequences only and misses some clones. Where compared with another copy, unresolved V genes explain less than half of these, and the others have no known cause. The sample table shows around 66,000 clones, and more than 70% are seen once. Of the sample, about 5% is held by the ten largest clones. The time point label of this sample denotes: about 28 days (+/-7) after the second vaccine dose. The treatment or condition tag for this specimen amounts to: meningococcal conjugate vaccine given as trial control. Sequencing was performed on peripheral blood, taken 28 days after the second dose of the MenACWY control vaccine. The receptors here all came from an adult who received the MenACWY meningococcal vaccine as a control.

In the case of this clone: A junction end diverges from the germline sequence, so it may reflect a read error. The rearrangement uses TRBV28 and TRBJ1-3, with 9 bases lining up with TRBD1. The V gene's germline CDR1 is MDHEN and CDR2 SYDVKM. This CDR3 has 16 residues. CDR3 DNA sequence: TGTGCCAGCAGTGGGACAGGGATCTTTGCTGGGAACACCATATATTTT. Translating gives CASSGTGIFAGNTIYF. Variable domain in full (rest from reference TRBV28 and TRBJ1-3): DVKVTQSSRYLVKRTGEKVFLECVQDMDHENMFWYRQDPGLGLRLIYFSYDVKMKEKGDIPEGYSVSREKKERFSLILESASTNQTSMYLCASSGTGIFAGNTIYFGEGSWLTVV.

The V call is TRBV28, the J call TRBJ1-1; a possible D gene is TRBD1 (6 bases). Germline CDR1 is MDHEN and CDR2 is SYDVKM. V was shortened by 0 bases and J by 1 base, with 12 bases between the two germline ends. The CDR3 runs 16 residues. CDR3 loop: CASSLWGARGNTEAFF. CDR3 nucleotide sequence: TGTGCCAGCAGTTTATGGGGGGCCAGGGGGAACACTGAAGCTTTCTTT. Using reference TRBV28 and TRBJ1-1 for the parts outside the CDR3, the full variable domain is DVKVTQSSRYLVKRTGEKVFLECVQDMDHENMFWYRQDPGLGLRLIYFSYDVKMKEKGDIPEGYSVSREKKERFSLILESASTNQTSMYLCASSLWGARGNTEAFFGQGTRLTVV.

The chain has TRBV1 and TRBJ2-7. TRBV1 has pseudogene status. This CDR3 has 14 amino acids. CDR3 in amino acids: CTSSQVFRENEQYF. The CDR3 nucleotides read TGCACCAGCAGCCAAGTTTTCAGGGAGAACGAGCAGTACTTC.

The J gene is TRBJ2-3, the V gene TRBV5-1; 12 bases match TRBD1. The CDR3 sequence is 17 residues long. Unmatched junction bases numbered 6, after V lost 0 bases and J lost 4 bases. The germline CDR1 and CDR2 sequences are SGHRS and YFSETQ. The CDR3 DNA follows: TGCGCCAGCAGCTTGGGGGACAGGGGGCATTCCTCAGATACGCAGTATTTT. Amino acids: CASSLGDRGHSSDTQYF.

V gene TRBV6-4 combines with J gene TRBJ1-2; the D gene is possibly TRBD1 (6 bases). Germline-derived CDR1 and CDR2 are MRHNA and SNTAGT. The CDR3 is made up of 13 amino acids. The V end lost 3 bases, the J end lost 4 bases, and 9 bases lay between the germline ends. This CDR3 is CASSERGGYGYTF. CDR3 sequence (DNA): TGTGCCAGCAGTGAAAGAGGGGGCTATGGCTACACCTTC.

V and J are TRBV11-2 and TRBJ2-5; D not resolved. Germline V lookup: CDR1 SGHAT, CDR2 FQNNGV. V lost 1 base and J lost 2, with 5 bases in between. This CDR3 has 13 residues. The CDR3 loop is CASSLVRQETQYF. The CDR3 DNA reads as TGTGCCAGCAGCTTAGTTAGGCAAGAGACCCAGTACTTC.

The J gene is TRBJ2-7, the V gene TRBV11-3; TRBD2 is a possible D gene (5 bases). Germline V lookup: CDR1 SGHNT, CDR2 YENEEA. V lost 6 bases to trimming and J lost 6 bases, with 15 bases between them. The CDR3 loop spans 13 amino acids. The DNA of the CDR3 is TGTGCCAGCAGTCTAGCAAGGGCGGGCGAGCAGTACTTC. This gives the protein CASSLARAGEQYF.

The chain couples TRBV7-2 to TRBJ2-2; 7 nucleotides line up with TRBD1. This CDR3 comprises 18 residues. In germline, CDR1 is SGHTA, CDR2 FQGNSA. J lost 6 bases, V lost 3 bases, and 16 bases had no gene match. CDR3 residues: CASSLGHRGQAQPGELFF. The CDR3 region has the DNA TGTGCCAGCAGCTTGGGGCACCGCGGACAGGCTCAGCCCGGGGAGCTGTTTTTT.

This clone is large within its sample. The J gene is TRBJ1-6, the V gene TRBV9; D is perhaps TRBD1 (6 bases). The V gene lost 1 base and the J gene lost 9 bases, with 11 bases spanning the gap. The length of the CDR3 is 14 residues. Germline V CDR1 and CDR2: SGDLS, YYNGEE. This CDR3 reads CASSVQGSGSPLHF. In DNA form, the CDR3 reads TGTGCCAGCAGCGTACAGGGGAGCGGTTCACCCCTCCACTTT. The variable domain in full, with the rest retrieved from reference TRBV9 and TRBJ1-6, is DSGVTQTPKHLITATGQRVTLRCSPRSGDLSVYWYQQSLDQGLQFLIQYYNGEERAKGNILERFSAQQFPDLHSELNLSSLELGDSALYFCASSVQGSGSPLHFGNGTRLTVT.

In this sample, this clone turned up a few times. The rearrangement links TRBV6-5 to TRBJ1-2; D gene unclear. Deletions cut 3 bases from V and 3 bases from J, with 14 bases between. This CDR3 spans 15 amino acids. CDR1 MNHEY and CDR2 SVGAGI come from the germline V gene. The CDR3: CASSYGGRRDYGYTF. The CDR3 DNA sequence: TGTGCCAGCAGTTATGGAGGACGGCGGGACTATGGCTACACCTTC.